This T cell receptor (beta chain) was sequenced in a study of blood T cells in healthy people across ages. Through a sample-barcoded 5' primer and a J-beta primer mix, a second PCR was run for roughly 7 to 11 cycles. TCRdb used MiXCR to reprocess the 5' RACE reads, holding one entry per CDR3 protein. The data show 700,000 or so distinct CDR3 sequences, 40% to 45% seen once. Details on this clonotype: What it recognizes is unknown. A much more abundant neighbour one base away suggests this may be a read error.

General study results and limits: Among T cells, TCR beta diversity per million cells dropped roughly linearly as age rose. It was not known whether donors were CMV positive (a possible confounder of expanded clonotype changes).

CDR3 size: 14 residues. The V gene's germline CDR1 is MGHRA and CDR2 YSYEKL. V was trimmed by 4 bases and J by 4 bases, leaving 12 bases between them. This sequence joins TRBV4-1 and TRBJ2-3; a possible D gene is TRBD2 (6 bases). Sequenced material: blood. This TCR derives from a man older than 75 in good health. This CDR3 is CASSRREVADTQYF. CDR3 sequence (DNA): TGCGCCAGCAGCCGGAGGGAGGTGGCAGATACGCAGTATTTT.